Included here is one T cell receptor beta chain sequence, with context. Its antigen remains unknown. Assay: immunoSEQ multiplex PCR; the TCRdb copy retains only in-frame clones and omits some. The sample lists about 21,000 clones, 70% to 90% occurring once. The germline V and J ends were trimmed by 4 bases and 4 bases, with 8 bases remaining between them. Germline V CDR1 and CDR2: MNHNY, SVGAGI (reference sequence). This CDR3 spans 12 amino acids. The entry originates in a study of T cells in localized non-small cell lung cancer. Notes on the study in general: Because sequencing included only one region (of the tumor), heterogeneity remains possible. Uninvolved adjacent lung showed peak T cell clonality, exceeding tumor. There was an association of higher blood T cell density with longer overall survival. Appearing in adjacent lung were a median approximately 60 of the top 100 tumor clones.

The chain has TRBV6-6 and TRBJ2-7, with D hard to call. This sequence was found in a male donor aged 60 or over with stage II lung adenocarcinoma. The specimen was peripheral blood mononuclear cells, collected before any cancer treatment. The CDR3 here is CASSSAMYEQYF. The CDR3, as DNA: TGTGCCAGCAGTTCTGCAATGTACGAGCAGTACTTC.